This TCR beta chain was recorded in a study of T cells after yellow fever vaccination. V was pared by 0 bases and J by 5 bases, with 6 bases of the junction left unmatched. Per the germline V gene, CDR1 is SGHTA and CDR2 is FQGNSA. The length of the CDR3 is 15 residues. The authors made TCR cDNA by 5'RACE template switching, adding a universal primer site and UMIs. Via MiXCR, TCRdb re-called the 5' RACE reads, giving one row per CDR3 protein. The repertoire holds about 260,000 distinct CDR3 sequences, with roughly 5% as singletons. This clonotype has more than one count but fewer than ten. Its target is not known. Study-wide points: It was the secondary response that reached its peak faster, day 5 versus 15, but it was weaker. The booster response re-showed most primary clones: 96% CD4, 88% CD8. Contaminating bulk clonotypes could be abundant in FACS-sorted repertoires.

Sequencing was performed on CD4+ T cells sorted from PBMCs, taken on the day of the yellow fever booster vaccination. The receptor was isolated from a man younger than 35 who received the YFV17D yellow fever vaccine. The chain links TRBV7-2 to TRBJ1-1; TRBD1 matches 7 bases. The CDR3 loop is CASSLAPGGSTEAFF. The CDR3 DNA is TGTGCCAGCAGCTTAGCGCCAGGGGGGAGTACTGAAGCTTTCTTT. The variable domain in full, with the rest retrieved from reference TRBV7-2 and TRBJ1-1, is GAGVSQSPSNKVTEKGKDVELRCDPISGHTALYWYRQSLGQGLEFLIYFQGNSAPDKSGLPSDRFSAERTGGSVSTLTIQRTQQEDSAVYLCASSLAPGGSTEAFFGQGTRLTVV.